Listed below are T cell receptor beta chains from one sample, sequenced in a study of radiotherapy plus CTLA-4 blockade in lung cancer. Clones were read by immunoSEQ multiplex PCR, and TCRdb kept only the in-frame ones, dropping some. The sample records roughly 73,000 clones, around 87% being singletons. Material: peripheral blood, obtained from a patient treated with radiotherapy plus ipilimumab. These receptors were collected from a human donor with non-small cell lung cancer that progressed on radiotherapy plus ipilimumab. Both conserved end residues are part of each CDR3. The order of the fields is D gene, V gene, clone size, J gene, CDR3 protein, CDR3 DNA. The D gene is left open where the match is weak. Size values are once, few and many counts, or a class for expanded clones, and some rows have none.

-	TRBV4-1	-	TRBJ2-1	CASSQTSGVEQFF	TGCGCCAGCAGCCAAACCTCAGGGGTCGAGCAGTTCTTC
TRBD2	TRBV19	-	TRBJ2-2	CASTSSGRTTGELFF	TGTGCCAGTACCTCTAGCGGGAGGACTACCGGGGAGCTGTTTTTT
-	TRBV9	-	TRBJ1-2	CASSVGSTQADYGYTF	TGTGCCAGCAGCGTAGGGTCTACACAGGCGGACTATGGCTACACCTTC
-	TRBV6-5	-	TRBJ1-5	CASSYRDAGNQPQHF	TGTGCCAGCAGTTACAGGGACGCTGGCAATCAGCCCCAGCATTTT
-	TRBV7-3	-	TRBJ2-5	CASSPQGWYQETQYF	TGTGCCAGCAGCCCTCAAGGCTGGTACCAAGAGACCCAGTACTTC
-	TRBV30	-	TRBJ1-5	CAWSVGVSNQPQHF	TGTGCCTGGAGTGTAGGCGTAAGCAATCAGCCCCAGCATTTT
-	TRBV28	-	TRBJ2-7	CASSLQHYEQYF	TGTGCCAGCAGTTTACAACACTACGAGCAGTACTTC
-	TRBV7-3	-	TRBJ1-5	CASSLYGNQPQHF	TGTGCCAGCAGCTTATACGGGAATCAGCCCCAGCATTTT
TRBD2	TRBV13	few	TRBJ2-7	CASSTGGLAGDSYEQYF	TGTGCCAGCAGCACCGGGGGTCTAGCGGGGGACTCCTACGAGCAGTACTTC
-	TRBV6-1	-	TRBJ1-2	CASSESADVRSYGYTF	TGTGCCAGCAGTGAAAGTGCGGACGTACGGTCCTATGGCTACACCTTC
-	TRBV28	-	TRBJ1-5	CASSLSANQPQHF	TGTGCCAGCAGTTTATCCGCGAATCAGCCCCAGCATTTT
-	TRBV5-8	-	TRBJ1-2	CASSFGYYGYTF	TGTGCCAGCAGCTTCGGGTACTATGGCTACACCTTC
-	TRBV30	once	TRBJ2-2	CAFKPTPGLNTGELFF	TGTGCCTTCAAACCTACTCCGGGACTTAACACCGGGGAGCTGTTTTTT
-	TRBV7-8	few	TRBJ1-2	CASSPQGGGKTYGYTF	TGTGCCAGCAGCCCCCAGGGAGGGGGTAAGACCTATGGCTACACCTTC
TRBD2	TRBV19	-	TRBJ2-5	CASSDSGQETQYF	TGTGCCAGTAGCGATAGCGGGCAAGAGACCCAGTACTTC
TRBD2	TRBV15	-	TRBJ2-1	CATSRVSGGSYNEQFF	TGTGCCACCAGCAGAGTTAGCGGGGGCTCCTACAATGAGCAGTTCTTC
-	TRBV10-2	-	TRBJ1-3	CAPRGGNTIYF	TGCGCCCCCAGGGGTGGAAACACCATATATTTT
-	TRBV7-6	-	TRBJ2-5	CASSQQQEETQYF	TGTGCCAGCAGCCAACAGCAGGAAGAGACCCAGTACTTC
TRBD2	TRBV7-9	-	TRBJ2-1	CASSRTGTSGYNEQFF	TGTGCCAGCAGCCGTACCGGGACTAGCGGATACAATGAGCAGTTCTTC
TRBD1	TRBV7-9	-	TRBJ1-5	CASSPGGDQPQHF	TGTGCCAGCAGCCCAGGGGGGGACCAGCCCCAGCATTTT
-	TRBV4-2	once	TRBJ2-5	CASSQEHIVQETQYF	TGTGCCAGCAGCCAAGAACATATTGTACAAGAGACCCAGTACTTC
-	TRBV19	-	TRBJ1-5	CASSIGGYQPQHF	TGTGCCAGTAGTATCGGAGGGTATCAGCCCCAGCATTTT
-	TRBV21-1	-	TRBJ1-5	CASSKVARTRHQPQHF	TGTGCCAGCAGCAAAGTTGCCAGGACAAGGCATCAGCCCCAGCATTTT
-	TRBV19	-	TRBJ1-3	CASSIGGSSGNTIYF	TGTGCCAGTAGTATTGGGGGTAGCTCTGGAAACACCATATATTTT
TRBD1	TRBV18	-	TRBJ1-5	CASSPWTGGSNQPQHF	TGTGCCAGCTCACCCTGGACAGGGGGCAGCAATCAGCCCCAGCATTTT
-	TRBV5-1	-	TRBJ2-1	CASSLPSHEQFF	TGCGCCAGCAGCTTGCCGTCCCATGAGCAGTTCTTC
-	TRBV7-9	once	TRBJ2-5	CASNPDGQETQYF	TGTGCCAGCAACCCCGACGGTCAAGAGACCCAGTACTTC
TRBD2	TRBV7-9	-	TRBJ2-3	CASSLAISAGGGDTQYF	TGTGCCAGCAGCTTAGCAATATCGGCGGGAGGGGGAGATACGCAGTATTTT
TRBD1	TRBV28	-	TRBJ2-7	CASSFPGTGYEQYF	TGTGCCAGCAGTTTCCCCGGGACAGGCTACGAGCAGTACTTC
-	TRBV27	-	TRBJ2-1	CASSAESGSEQFF	TGTGCCAGCAGTGCCGAATCAGGCAGTGAGCAGTTCTTC
TRBD1	TRBV18	-	TRBJ1-5	CASSPPTGGAQPQHF	TGTGCCAGCTCACCACCAACAGGGGGGGCTCAGCCCCAGCATTTT
-	TRBV16	-	TRBJ2-3	CASSQSASTDTQYF	TGTGCCAGCAGCCAATCGGCAAGCACAGATACGCAGTATTTT
-	TRBV5-4	-	TRBJ2-7	CASRNTGTDDYEQYF	TGTGCCAGCAGGAACACTGGGACTGACGACTACGAGCAGTACTTC
-	TRBV30	-	TRBJ2-7	CAWSGQSEQYF	TGTGCCTGGAGTGGACAGAGCGAGCAGTACTTC
-	TRBV5-1	-	TRBJ1-2	CASSTDSTNYGYTF	TGCGCCAGCAGCACGGACAGCACTAACTATGGCTACACCTTC
TRBD1	TRBV7-8	-	TRBJ2-2	CASSFLTGGNTGELFF	TGTGCCAGCAGCTTTCTGACAGGGGGCAACACCGGGGAGCTGTTTTTT
TRBD1	TRBV6-5	-	TRBJ1-1	CASSGGQGIGTEAFF	TGTGCCAGCAGTGGGGGACAGGGCATAGGCACTGAAGCTTTCTTT
TRBD2	TRBV27	few	TRBJ2-1	CASRGGSRNEQFF	TGTGCCAGCAGGGGCGGGAGTAGGAATGAGCAGTTCTTC
-	TRBV5-4	-	TRBJ2-2	CASSPNGLQANTGELFF	TGTGCCAGCAGCCCGAATGGACTCCAGGCGAACACCGGGGAGCTGTTTTTT
-	TRBV19	-	TRBJ1-5	CATSEQKNQPQHF	TGTGCTACTTCGGAACAGAAAAATCAGCCCCAGCATTTT
-	TRBV7-9	-	TRBJ1-2	CASSHPGGGGYTF	TGTGCCAGCAGCCACCCGGGGGGGGGTGGCTACACCTTC
-	TRBV29-1	-	TRBJ1-5	CSVGGESQPQHF	TGCAGCGTTGGAGGAGAAAGTCAGCCCCAGCATTTT
-	TRBV30	once	TRBJ1-1	CAWSVSLFLGGNTEAFF	TGTGCCTGGAGTGTTTCTCTGTTTCTCGGGGGGAACACTGAAGCTTTCTTT
TRBD1	TRBV5-1	-	TRBJ1-4	CASSAGQGVNEKLFF	TGCGCCAGCAGCGCCGGACAGGGCGTTAATGAAAAACTGTTTTTT
-	TRBV18	-	TRBJ1-3	CASSPPAGAGNTIYF	TGTGCCAGCTCACCCCCAGCAGGGGCTGGAAACACCATATATTTT
-	TRBV9	once	TRBJ2-5	CASSWGGSAISETQYF	TGTGCCAGCAGCTGGGGCGGTAGCGCAATTAGCGAGACCCAGTACTTC
-	TRBV28	-	TRBJ2-2	CASSLGGADTGELFF	TGTGCCAGCAGTTTAGGGGGGGCGGACACCGGGGAGCTGTTTTTT
-	TRBV5-6	-	TRBJ2-5	CASSLGPGGGETQYF	TGTGCCAGCAGCTTGGGTCCAGGGGGAGGAGAGACCCAGTACTTC
TRBD1	TRBV5-8	-	TRBJ2-7	CASTPALDRGYPYEQYF	TGTGCCAGCACCCCGGCCCTTGACAGGGGGTACCCCTACGAGCAGTACTTC